This TCR beta chain was profiled in a study of T-cell reconstitution after alpha-beta-depleted transplantation in children (dated by TCRdb to 2016 to 2017). A note on the overall study: Using TCR repertoire profiling, the study followed T-cell immune reconstitution in a quantitative way in children after TCRalphabeta/CD19-depleted allogeneic hematopoietic cell transplantation.

Paper-wide results and their limitations: The high TCRbeta diversity at day 60 in some patients was ascribed to recipient T cells and intrathymic progenitors that had survived conditioning. Over subsequent months, a decline in hyperexpanded clone frequencies was noted, and after one year, T-cell counts and TCRbeta diversity were mostly ascribed to newly produced T cells. Apparently early alphabetaT-cell count recovery about two months after transplant reportedly relied on only several hundred rapidly expanded clones derived from non-depleted graft cells.

The treatment or condition label, as the study defines it: allogeneic hematopoietic cell transplantation with graft depleted of TCRalphabeta T cells and CD19 B cells. The children who served as transplant recipients had been given grafts of TCRalphabeta/CD19-depleted allogeneic hematopoietic cells. This clonotype was observed many times. This clone's antigen is unknown. Per-base qualities were not stored, and no clone one base away is much larger. The method was PCR. Data came from an Illumina HiSeq 2500. TCR library preparation used molecular barcoding, with unique molecular identifiers applied to normalize quantification of the TCRbeta repertoire. TCRdb applied fastp at Q25 and MiXCR to the public reads, then kept only in-frame beta chains. Entries are consolidated by CDR3 protein sequence, retaining the most common genes and DNA. The table for this sample lists hundreds of thousands of distinct CDR3 sequences; about an eighth of them were counted only once. 2% to 2.5% of the sample comes from the top ten.

The CDR3, cysteine through phenylalanine, is 13 amino acids long. The kept DNA is CDR3 alone, 39 bases in frame from the first base. Reading the germline V gene gives CDR1 SGHDT and CDR2 YYEEEE. Trimming takes 4 bases from V and 8 bases from J, and the germline ends sit 15 bases apart. The material sequenced was PBMCs, mostly from graft donor cells, taken 360 days after TCRalphabeta/CD19-depleted stem cell transplant. The TCR comes from a male patient between 5 and 17 years old who had a stem cell transplant for acute myeloid leukemia, so the T cells may come from the graft donor. The chain links TRBV5-6 with TRBJ1-1, with the D gene uncertain. The DNA sequence is TGTGCCAGCAGCCTGTCCATACTCAACGAAGCTTTCTTT. Translated, this gives CASSLSILNEAFF.